The 27 T cell receptor beta chains below all came from one sample that was sequenced in a study of cytomegalovirus exposure and HLA in healthy donors. In the PCR, 60 Vbeta and 13 Jbeta primers were used. TCRdb's table, derived via immunoSEQ multiplex PCR, lists solely in-frame clones and lacks some. The sample includes fewer than 150,000 clones, about 74% seen only once; the top ten take 4.9%. What was sequenced was PBMCs. These receptors were collected from a woman in her forties or fifties in good health and CMV-seronegative.

The chain joins TRBV5-4 to TRBJ1-2; 11 positions agree with TRBD1. CDR3 length equals 14 residues. Germline lookup yields CDR1 SGHNT and CDR2 YYREEE (reference sequence). V was pared by 5 bases and J by 4 bases, with 4 bases of the junction left unmatched. CDR3 protein: CASRWTGGFYGYTF. CDR3 in DNA: TGTGCCAGCAGATGGACAGGGGGCTTCTATGGCTACACCTTC. Combining the CDR3 with reference TRBV5-4 and TRBJ1-2 gives the whole variable domain ETGVTQSPTHLIKTRGQQVTLRCSSQSGHNTVSWYQQALGQGPQFIFQYYREEENGRGNFPPRFSGLQFPNYSSELNVNALELDDSALYLCASRWTGGFYGYTFGSGTRLTVV.

The chain couples TRBV7-9 to TRBJ2-3; 9 positions agree with TRBD2. The V segment lost 1 base and the J segment 4 bases; nucleotides outside the gene matches: 15. This CDR3 region has 19 residues. The germline gives CDR1 SEHNR, CDR2 FQNEAQ (reference sequence). CDR3 DNA: TGTGCCAGCAGCTTAGGTTCCGCGGGGGGGCTCAATCACCCAGATACGCAGTATTTT. Translated: CASSLGSAGGLNHPDTQYF.

This chain links TRBV10-3 with TRBJ1-2, with TRBD1 identical over 10 bases. Trimming took 4 bases from V and 0 from J; bases not matched to a gene: 2. The CDR3 has 15 amino acids. The germline gives CDR1 ENHRY, CDR2 SYGVKD. This CDR3 reads CAISADRGSNYGYTF. DNA of the CDR3: TGTGCCATCAGTGCGGACAGGGGGTCTAACTATGGCTACACCTTC.

For the CDR3, the DNA is TGTGCCAGCAGCTTAGGGATGGGGGGGCCTTACGAGCAGTACTTC. This translates into CASSLGMGGPYEQYF. The V gene is TRBV7-2, the J gene TRBJ2-7; D is perhaps TRBD2 (7 bases). Germline V gives CDR1 SGHTA, CDR2 FQGNSA. The CDR3 runs 15 residues. V lost 1 base, J lost 4 bases, and 14 bases lay in between.

The rearrangement links TRBV15 to TRBJ1-6; D unclear. This CDR3 is 15 amino acids long. Trimming left V 0 bases short and J 5 bases short, with 8 bases between. Germline-derived CDR1 and CDR2 are LNHNV and YYDKDF (reference sequence). In DNA, the CDR3 is TGTGCCACCAGCAGAGATCCCAGGAATAATTCACCCCTCCACTTT. It encodes CATSRDPRNNSPLHF.

The rearrangement links TRBV5-6 to TRBJ2-5, with a weak D call TRBD1 (6 bases). The J call is doubtful: the DNA matches TRBJ2-7 better. Germline V lookup: CDR1 SGHDT, CDR2 YYEEEE. CDR3 length: 14 residues. CDR3 nucleotide sequence: TGTGCCAGCAGCCACCGTACAGGGAGCTACGAGCAGTACTTC. It specifies CASSHRTGSYEQYF.

The chain has TRBV19 and TRBJ1-1, with D unresolved. Trimming pared 3 bases from V and 1 base from J, leaving 12 bases between. CDR3 length: 15 residues. The germline V gene has CDR1 LNHDA and CDR2 SQIVND (reference sequence). As DNA, the CDR3 is TGTGCCAGTAGTATCAACAGAAACGAGAACACTGAAGCTTTCTTT. This translates into CASSINRNENTEAFF. The full variable domain, with the rest looked up from reference TRBV19 and TRBJ1-1, is DGGITQSPKYLFRKEGQNVTLSCEQNLNHDAMYWYRQDPGQGLRLIYYSQIVNDFQKGDIAEGYSVSREKKESFPLTVTSAQKNPTAFYLCASSINRNENTEAFFGQGTRLTVV.

The V call is TRBV6-1, the J call TRBJ2-5; the D is unclear. V was pared by 4 bases and J by 4 bases, with 16 bases between. Looked up from germline, CDR1 is MNHNS and CDR2 is SASEGT. The CDR3 spans 15 residues. The CDR3 loop is CASSASSGGGETQYF. The CDR3 region has the DNA TGTGCCAGCAGTGCCTCGTCCGGCGGCGGAGAGACCCAGTACTTC.

As concerns this clone: The junction and the germline gene differ at one end; a read error may be behind it. The chain is built from TRBV18 and TRBJ1-5, with D tentatively TRBD1 (6 bases). The CDR3 runs 16 residues. From germline, CDR1 is KGHSH and CDR2 LQKENI. The CDR3: CASSPGGANSSQPQHF. The CDR3, as DNA: TGTGCCAGCTCACCGGGGGGGGCTAATAGCAGTCAGCCCCAGCATTTT.

The rearrangement uses TRBV7-2 and TRBJ1-2; a possible D gene is TRBD1 (5 bases). The length of the CDR3 is 15 residues. V lost 5 bases to trimming and J lost 2 bases, with 15 bases between them. The germline CDR1 and CDR2 sequences are SGHTA and FQGNSA. The CDR3 nucleotides are TGTGCCAGCAGCCCGGTCGGAACAGGAAACTATGGCTACACCTTC. Translation: CASSPVGTGNYGYTF.

The CDR3: CASSFLSYNEQFF. The CDR3 nucleotides are TGTGCCAGCAGTTTCCTCAGTTACAATGAGCAGTTCTTC. The chain combines TRBV5-4 with TRBJ2-1; no reliable D call. CDR1 and CDR2 (germline): SGHNT, YYREEE (reference sequence). V dropped 5 bases and J dropped 4 bases, with 10 bases sitting between them. This CDR3 is 13 amino acids long.

J is TRBJ2-3 and V is TRBV7-9, with D hard to call. The V gene's germline CDR1 is SEHNR and CDR2 FQNEAQ (reference sequence). The germline V and J ends were trimmed by 1 base and 0 bases, with 8 bases remaining between them. This CDR3 region has 15 residues. The CDR3 reads CASSLVGHSTDTQYF. Here the CDR3 DNA reads TGTGCCAGCAGCTTAGTTGGCCATAGCACAGATACGCAGTATTTT.

The chain recombines TRBV19 with TRBJ1-5; no clear D gene. V was cut by 5 bases and J by 8 bases, with 16 bases left in between. The germline CDR1 and CDR2 sequences are LNHDA and SQIVND (reference sequence). The CDR3 has 14 residues. Here the CDR3 reads CASSYGSPAEPQHF. The CDR3 bases are TGTGCCAGTAGTTATGGTTCTCCGGCGGAGCCCCAGCATTTT.

The V call is TRBV5-4, the J call TRBJ2-3; 10 nucleotides align to TRBD2. The CDR3 extends over 16 amino acids. CDR1 is SGHNT, CDR2 YYREEE, per germline (reference sequence). Losses at the gene ends were 0 bases for V and 6 bases for J; bases not matched to a gene: 7. CDR3 sequence reads: CASSLGAGGPSDTQYF. The CDR3 DNA reads TGTGCCAGCAGCTTGGGAGCGGGGGGGCCGTCGGATACGCAGTATTTT.

The CDR3 sequence: CAIRSPGQYNNEQFF. The CDR3 bases are TGTGCCATCAGATCCCCGGGACAGTATAACAATGAGCAGTTCTTC. V usage is TRBV10-3 and J usage is TRBJ2-1; the match to TRBD1 covers 7 bases. V gave up 6 bases and J gave up 5 bases; unmatched junction bases: 10. The germline CDR1 and CDR2 sequences are ENHRY and SYGVKD. This CDR3 region has 15 residues.

The rearrangement joins TRBV7-2 to TRBJ2-3, with 10 bases fitting TRBD2. Germline assignment: CDR1 SGHTA and CDR2 FQGNSA. There are 17 residues in the CDR3. J was trimmed by 4 bases and V by 1 base; bases with no gene match: 8. CDR3 nucleotide sequence: TGTGCCAGCAGCTTAGGAGGCAGCGGGGGGGCTGCAGATACGCAGTATTTT. It translates to CASSLGGSGGAADTQYF.

This clone has a handful of counts. The chain recombines TRBV5-5 with TRBJ2-7; D call uncertain. Germline V gene sequence: CDR1 SGHKS, CDR2 YYEKEE (reference sequence). With 4 bases removed from V and 3 bases from J, the gap between germline ends came to 5 bases. The CDR3 has 11 residues. The DNA for the CDR3 is TGTGCCAGCAGCCCAAACTACGAGCAGTACTTC. It is translated as CASSPNYEQYF.

The CDR3 bases are TGTGCCAGCAGTTACACGCGACAGGGGTTTTTTTCACCCCTCCACTTT. Translated: CASSYTRQGFFSPLHF. The genes are TRBV6-5 and TRBJ1-6; 8 bases map to TRBD1. J lost 9 bases, V lost 2 bases, and 9 bases had no gene match. Germline V CDR1 and CDR2: MNHEY, SVGAGI. The CDR3 loop spans 16 amino acids.

V and J are TRBV6-5 and TRBJ1-2, with D unclear. The CDR3 loop spans 14 amino acids. The V gene's germline CDR1 is MNHEY and CDR2 SVGAGI. Trimming took 2 bases from V and 4 from J, leaving 11 bases between them. The CDR3 DNA reads TGTGCCAGCAGTTACCGCGTAGCCTCCTATGGCTACACCTTC. Translated: CASSYRVASYGYTF.

The V call is TRBV7-9, the J call TRBJ2-5; TRBD2 matches at 7 bases. CDR1 and CDR2 from the germline V gene are SEHNR and FQNEAQ (reference sequence). There are 16 residues in the CDR3. The V and J ends lost 1 base and 1 base, in that order; junction bases with no gene match: 6. CDR3 sequence reads: CASSLGVPSGQETQYF. The CDR3 DNA follows: TGTGCCAGCAGCTTAGGAGTGCCTAGCGGCCAAGAGACCCAGTACTTC.

V is TRBV6-6 and J is TRBJ1-3; possibly TRBD1 for D (6 bases). Trimming pared 6 bases from V and 0 bases from J, leaving 9 bases between. CDR1 and CDR2 from the germline V gene are MNHNY and SVGAGI (reference sequence). The CDR3 length is 14 residues. Here the CDR3 DNA reads TGTGCCAGCAGCCAACAGGGCTCTGGAAACACCATATATTTT. Encoded protein: CASSQQGSGNTIYF.

This clone showed up just once. The chain couples TRBV9 to TRBJ1-2; D perhaps matches TRBD1 (6 bases). Germline CDR1 reads SGDLS; CDR2 reads YYNGEE. The CDR3 runs 15 residues. V was clipped by 4 bases and J by 3 bases, with 16 bases between them. The CDR3 spells CASSLQGTDDYGYTF. The DNA for the CDR3 is TGTGCCAGCAGCCTTCAGGGGACCGACGACTATGGCTACACCTTC. Filled out from reference TRBV9 and TRBJ1-2, the complete variable domain reads DSGVTQTPKHLITATGQRVTLRCSPRSGDLSVYWYQQSLDQGLQFLIQYYNGEERAKGNILERFSAQQFPDLHSELNLSSLELGDSALYFCASSLQGTDDYGYTFGSGTRLTVV.

The chain recombines TRBV7-8 with TRBJ1-5; TRBD1 is a possible D gene (5 bases). The CDR3 loop spans 18 amino acids. Germline CDR1 and CDR2: SGHVS and FQNEAQ. Trimming cost V 1 base and J 6 bases, with 22 bases left between them. The CDR3 is CASSLDRATPGGTQPQHF. CDR3 nucleotide sequence: TGTGCCAGCAGCTTAGATAGGGCGACTCCCGGGGGGACTCAGCCCCAGCATTTT.

This clone appeared a few times. V and J are TRBV4-1 and TRBJ2-6, with 7 bases aligning to TRBD1. The CDR3 spans 17 residues. V gave up 3 bases and J gave up 0 bases; unmatched junction bases: 5. CDR1 is MGHRA and CDR2 is YSYEKL in the germline V gene. CDR3 loop: CASSHGTAYSGANVLTF. Written as DNA, the CDR3 is TGCGCCAGCAGCCATGGGACAGCCTACTCTGGGGCCAACGTCCTGACTTTC.

This rearrangement joins TRBV2 to TRBJ1-2; perhaps TRBD1 as D (5 bases). V was pared by 3 bases and J by 6 bases, with 8 bases between. This CDR3 comprises 12 residues. Germline V gene data show CDR1 as SNHLY and CDR2 as FYNNEI. The CDR3 region is CASSDRDNGYTF. CDR3 DNA sequence: TGTGCCAGCAGTGACAGGGATAATGGCTACACCTTC.

This chain uses TRBV4-2 with TRBJ2-3; 8 bases align to TRBD2. V lost 4 bases to trimming and J lost 0 bases; unmatched junction nucleotides: 6. Germline CDR1 reads LGHNA; CDR2 reads YNFKEQ. This CDR3 region has 16 residues. The DNA for the CDR3 is TGTGCCAGCAGCCCAAAAGCGGGGGCCAGCACAGATACGCAGTATTTT. This gives the protein CASSPKAGASTDTQYF.

This rearrangement joins TRBV5-6 to TRBJ1-2, with 9 bases lining up with TRBD1. The CDR3 extends over 15 amino acids. Germline trimming cut 4 bases from V and 4 bases from J; bases unmatched to any gene: 8. Germline lookup yields CDR1 SGHDT and CDR2 YYEEEE. CDR3 amino acids: CASSPGTGLGYGYTF. The CDR3 coding sequence is TGTGCCAGCAGCCCCGGGACAGGGCTTGGCTATGGCTACACCTTC.